Presented here are 25 T cell receptor beta chains from one specimen sequenced in a study of cytomegalovirus exposure and HLA in healthy donors. The PCR used 60 Vbeta and 13 Jbeta primers. The repertoire was sequenced with immunoSEQ multiplex PCR; TCRdb's copy has only in-frame clones and lacks some. The sample yields approximately 100,000 clones, roughly 70% seen once. What was sequenced was PBMCs. These receptors were collected from a man between 40 and 49 years old in good health and CMV-seronegative.

The V and J genes are TRBV18 and TRBJ1-6, with a weak D call TRBD1 (6 bases). Germline CDR1 and CDR2: KGHSH and LQKENI. The CDR3 sequence is 15 residues long. V lost 4 bases and J 7 bases, leaving 14 bases between the germline ends. The CDR3 here is CASSLDRMGNSPLHF. CDR3 bases: TGTGCCAGCTCACTAGACAGGATGGGAAATTCACCCCTCCACTTT.

The genes are TRBV21-1 and TRBJ2-7; the D call of TRBD1 is as the table states it, not checked on the DNA. TRBV21-1 represents a pseudogene. The CDR3 runs to 15 residues. In nucleotides, the CDR3 is TGTGCCAGCAGCACCTGGACAGGGGTCCCCCACGAGCAGTACTTC. Its translation is CASSTWTGVPHEQYF.

V and J are TRBV6-6 and TRBJ1-5; 8 positions match TRBD1. The germline V gene has CDR1 MNHNY and CDR2 SVGAGI (reference sequence). The CDR3 consists of 15 residues. With V trimmed by 2 bases and J by 7 bases, 7 bases remained unmatched. The CDR3: CASSYEDRVFQPQHF. The CDR3 DNA follows: TGTGCCAGCAGTTACGAGGACAGGGTGTTCCAGCCCCAGCATTTT.

The V and J genes are TRBV30 and TRBJ1-2; unclear D gene. V lost 6 bases to trimming and J lost 7 bases, with 18 bases between them. Germline values: CDR1 GTSNPN, CDR2 SVGIG (reference sequence). The CDR3 runs to 13 residues. The chain's CDR3 is CACPRVPRPGYTF. CDR3 nucleotides: TGTGCCTGTCCCCGGGTCCCCCGTCCTGGCTACACCTTC.

This clone occurred once. V and J are TRBV9 and TRBJ2-2; TRBD1 aligns across 10 bases. The CDR3 totals 16 residues. The V and J ends lost 3 bases and 3 bases, in that order; junction bases with no gene match: 5. The germline V gene has CDR1 SGDLS and CDR2 YYNGEE. The CDR3 bases are TGTGCCAGCAGCGCCGTGGGACAGGGGTACACCGGGGAGCTGTTTTTT. Amino acid sequence: CASSAVGQGYTGELFF.

The J gene is TRBJ2-3, the V gene TRBV7-9, with 9 positions matching TRBD1. The CDR3 has 15 residues. After removal of 11 bases from V and 4 bases from J, the junction contained 13 bases not matched to a gene. Germline V gives CDR1 SEHNR, CDR2 FQNEAQ (reference sequence). In DNA, the CDR3 is TGTGCCGGCACCACGGTGGACAGGGGAGCAGATACGCAGTATTTT. Protein product: CAGTTVDRGADTQYF.

The chain uses TRBV28 and TRBJ1-4, with 8 bases that match TRBD1. The CDR3 consists of 15 residues. CDR1 and CDR2 (germline): MDHEN, SYDVKM. Germline trimming cut 5 bases from V and 14 bases from J; bases unmatched to any gene: 16. CDR3 protein: CASSRPTGTGQILFF. DNA of the CDR3: TGTGCCAGCAGTCGACCGACCGGGACAGGACAGATTCTGTTTTTT.

The V and J genes are TRBV7-9 and TRBJ2-7, with TRBD2 identical over 7 bases. Germline V gene data show CDR1 as SEHNR and CDR2 as FQNEAQ (reference sequence). The CDR3 extends over 17 amino acids. V dropped 4 bases and J dropped 4; count of bases not matched to a gene: 16. The CDR3 here is CASSSTGLASGGYEQYF. The CDR3 nucleotides read TGTGCCAGCAGCTCCACGGGATTGGCTAGCGGAGGTTACGAGCAGTACTTC. The full variable domain, rest sourced from reference TRBV7-9 and TRBJ2-7, is DTGVSQNPRHKITKRGQNVTFRCDPISEHNRLYWYRQTLGQGPEFLTYFQNEAQLEKSRLLSDRFSAERPKGSFSTLEIQRTEQGDSAMYLCASSSTGLASGGYEQYFGPGTRLTVT.

This chain joins TRBV5-6 and TRBJ1-4; possibly TRBD1 for D (5 bases). The CDR3 is made up of 16 amino acids. Trimming cost V 0 bases and J 4 bases, with 13 bases left between them. Per the germline V gene, CDR1 is SGHDT and CDR2 is YYEEEE. CDR3 sequence: CASSLAGGQSNEKLFF. CDR3 nucleotides: TGTGCCAGCAGCTTGGCGGGGGGTCAAAGTAATGAAAAACTGTTTTTT.

This clone was recorded a few times. The chain employs TRBV5-1 and TRBJ2-7, with TRBD1 identical over 8 bases. The CDR3 sequence is 15 residues long. Germline V gene data show CDR1 as SGHRS and CDR2 as YFSETQ. The trim removed 0 bases at V and 4 bases at J, leaving 6 bases unmatched. CDR3 sequence (DNA): TGCGCCAGCAGCTTGGCCGGTCGACAGGGGTACGAGCAGTACTTC. As protein: CASSLAGRQGYEQYF.

The rearrangement links TRBV6-6 to TRBJ1-6; 8 bases agree with TRBD1. CDR1 MNHNY and CDR2 SVGAGI come from the germline V gene (reference sequence). Trimming at V came to 6 bases and at J to 7 bases, leaving 8 bases not matched to a gene. CDR3 size: 15 residues. CDR3 loop: CASRPNRGENSPLHF. CDR3 DNA: TGTGCCAGCAGGCCAAACAGGGGGGAGAATTCACCCCTCCACTTT.

The gene calls are TRBV6-5 and TRBJ2-1, with 7 bases matching TRBD1. Germline-derived CDR1 and CDR2 are MNHEY and SVGAGI. V lost 5 bases to trimming and J lost 4 bases; unmatched junction nucleotides: 8. CDR3 length equals 15 residues. The CDR3 sequence: CASSQGVTAYNEQFF. CDR3 DNA: TGTGCCAGCAGTCAGGGGGTAACAGCTTACAATGAGCAGTTCTTC.

The V call is TRBV7-9, the J call TRBJ2-1; 12 bases align to TRBD2. Germline lookup yields CDR1 SEHNR and CDR2 FQNEAQ (reference sequence). The CDR3 has 15 amino acids. V shed 6 bases, J shed 6 bases, and the junction held 6 bases outside the gene matches. In DNA, the CDR3 is TGTGCCAGCAGGAACGGACTAGCGGGGTTCAATGAGCAGTTCTTC. Amino acids: CASRNGLAGFNEQFF.

This clone occurred once. The J gene is TRBJ1-4, the V gene TRBV13, with D unresolved. V gave up 2 bases and J gave up 7 bases, with 5 bases separating them. CDR1 is PRHDT and CDR2 is FYEKMQ in the germline V gene (reference sequence). The CDR3 has 12 amino acids. The chain's CDR3 is CASSLFGEKLFF. The CDR3 DNA follows: TGTGCCAGCAGCTTATTCGGTGAAAAACTGTTTTTT.

This clone was counted a single time. DNA of the CDR3: TGTGCCACCAGCAAAAGCACAGGGGGCTACACCTTC. It is translated as CATSKSTGGYTF. The genes are TRBV15 and TRBJ1-2; D perhaps matches TRBD1 (6 bases). CDR3 length: 12 amino acids. The V end lost 4 bases, the J end lost 8 bases, and 11 bases lay between the germline ends. Per germline, CDR1 LNHNV and CDR2 YYDKDF (reference sequence).

The chain combines TRBV5-6 with TRBJ1-6; 7 bases line up with TRBD1. Germline CDR1 is SGHDT and CDR2 is YYEEEE. After removal of 0 bases from V and 11 bases from J, the junction contained 8 bases not matched to a gene. There are 15 residues in the CDR3. CDR3 loop: CASSLVARRGAPLHF. DNA of the CDR3: TGTGCCAGCAGCTTGGTAGCTCGCAGGGGGGCACCCCTCCACTTT.

V usage is TRBV11-2 and J usage is TRBJ2-3; no definite D call. Trimming stripped 4 bases from V and 6 bases from J, with 14 bases between. Germline V gene data show CDR1 as SGHAT and CDR2 as FQNNGV. The CDR3 is 14 residues long. The CDR3 DNA is TGTGCCAGCAGCTCGCCTGACACGGCGGATACGCAGTATTTT. This codes for CASSSPDTADTQYF.

This rearrangement joins TRBV9 to TRBJ1-3; D remains unclear. The V gene's germline CDR1 is SGDLS and CDR2 YYNGEE. Trimming took off 0 bases at V and 0 bases at J, with 7 bases between the two ends. The CDR3 covers 15 residues. The CDR3 DNA reads as TGTGCCAGCAGCGTAGATGGGCTCTCTGGAAACACCATATATTTT. Translation gives CASSVDGLSGNTIYF.

This clone was detected only once. The chain links TRBV13 to TRBJ1-2; 9 bases match TRBD1. V shed 0 bases and J 6 bases; nucleotides not matched to a gene: 2. Germline CDR1 and CDR2: PRHDT and FYEKMQ (reference sequence). The CDR3 has 14 residues. The CDR3: CASSLGGQGDGYTF. As DNA, the CDR3 is TGTGCCAGCAGCTTAGGGGGACAGGGCGATGGCTACACCTTC.

The J gene is TRBJ1-5, the V gene TRBV19; 8 positions match TRBD1. CDR3 length: 15 residues. The germline CDR1 and CDR2 sequences are LNHDA and SQIVND (reference sequence). The trim removed 9 bases at V and 2 bases at J, leaving 9 bases unmatched. The CDR3 DNA is TGTGCCAGCGTACAGGGGGGAGCGGGCAATCAGCCCCAGCATTTT. Translation gives CASVQGGAGNQPQHF.

The rearrangement links TRBV5-4 to TRBJ1-1; the D gene is possibly TRBD1 (5 bases). CDR3 length equals 14 residues. Germline CDR1 SGHNT, CDR2 YYREEE (reference sequence). The V and J ends lost 4 bases and 1 base respectively, with 11 bases between them. The CDR3 loop is CASSVGQSNTEAFF. In nucleotides, the CDR3 is TGTGCCAGCAGCGTAGGACAATCGAACACTGAAGCTTTCTTT.

This clone was picked up one time. The rearrangement uses TRBV5-1 and TRBJ1-2, with D hard to call. CDR3 length: 16 residues. V was shortened by 0 bases and J by 0 bases, with 12 bases between the two germline ends. From germline, CDR1 is SGHRS and CDR2 YFSETQ. The DNA of the CDR3 is TGCGCCAGCAGCTTGGTGGCCTCGGAGGCTAACTATGGCTACACCTTC. Residues: CASSLVASEANYGYTF.

This clone has only one observation. The gene calls are TRBV2 and TRBJ2-7, with 7 bases that match TRBD1. The CDR3 runs to 14 residues. Germline lookup yields CDR1 SNHLY and CDR2 FYNNEI. The J segment lost 2 bases and the V segment lost 6 bases, leaving 7 bases of the junction unmatched. CDR3 nucleotides: TGTGCCAGCAGGGACATGGGACAGACCTACGAGCAGTACTTC. Residues: CASRDMGQTYEQYF.

V is TRBV11-2 and J is TRBJ2-7; no reliable D call. Trimming pared 2 bases from V and 3 bases from J, leaving 5 bases between. CDR3 size: 12 residues. Germline loops: CDR1 SGHAT, CDR2 FQNNGV. In DNA, the CDR3 is TGTGCCAGCAGCTTAACACGCTACGAGCAGTACTTC. Its translation: CASSLTRYEQYF.

The genes are TRBV18 and TRBJ2-2; TRBD1 matches 9 bases. This CDR3 spans 16 amino acids. The ends lost 5 bases at V and 5 bases at J; junction bases unmatched: 9. Germline V gives CDR1 KGHSH, CDR2 LQKENI. The CDR3, as DNA: TGTGCCAGCTCAATGTCCCGGGACAGGGTGACCGGGGAGCTGTTTTTT. This sequence encodes CASSMSRDRVTGELFF.